These 13 T cell receptor beta chains originate from one sample sequenced in a study of blood T cell repertoires in COVID-19. Assay used: immunoSEQ multiplex PCR; TCRdb lists only in-frame clones, some missing. This table has approximately 140,000 clones, 86% appearing once. Sequenced: peripheral blood. Receptor source: a woman in her fifties or sixties with acute or convalescent COVID-19.

The chain has TRBV28 and TRBJ1-1; 7 nucleotides align to TRBD1. This CDR3 has 12 residues. J lost 8 bases, V lost 5 bases, and 5 bases had no gene match. CDR1 and CDR2 (germline): MDHEN, SYDVKM. Here the CDR3 DNA reads TGTGCCAGCAGTGTAAGGACAGGCGAAGCTTTCTTT. Translated, it gives CASSVRTGEAFF.

The rearrangement uses TRBV7-9 and TRBJ1-5; tentatively, D is TRBD1 (5 bases). Trimming shortened V by 5 bases and J by 5 bases, and 10 bases separated the two germline ends. The CDR3 sequence is 13 residues long. Germline assignment: CDR1 SEHNR and CDR2 FQNEAQ (reference sequence). The CDR3 nucleotides are TGTGCCAGCAGCCGAGCGGGGGATCAGCCCCAGCATTTT. It translates to CASSRAGDQPQHF.

This chain uses TRBV4-3 with TRBJ2-5; 7 positions match TRBD1. This CDR3 is 13 amino acids long. CDR1 and CDR2 from the germline V gene are LGHNA and YSLEER. Trimming cost V 5 bases and J 4 bases; bases outside gene matches: 4. The CDR3 DNA reads as TGCGCCAGCAGCGTAAACAGGGGAGAGACCCAGTACTTC. Its protein is CASSVNRGETQYF.

This chain links TRBV7-9 with TRBJ2-1, with 15 bases that match TRBD2. This CDR3 has 17 residues. V dropped 5 bases and J dropped 7; count of bases not matched to a gene: 9. Germline CDR1 SEHNR, CDR2 FQNEAQ (reference sequence). The DNA for the CDR3 is TGTGCCAGCAGCCATACCCGGACTAGCGGGGGGGGGAATGAGCAGTTCTTC. Protein sequence: CASSHTRTSGGGNEQFF.

The V gene is TRBV7-9, the J gene TRBJ1-2, with a possible D match to TRBD1 (5 bases). Trimming removed 0 bases from V and 8 bases from J, with 16 bases in between. The CDR3 extends over 15 amino acids. The germline V gene has CDR1 SEHNR and CDR2 FQNEAQ (reference sequence). CDR3 in DNA: TGTGCCAGCAGCTTAGCCCCATATTTGACAGAGGGCTACACCTTC. Its translation is CASSLAPYLTEGYTF.

The count of this clone is one. V gene TRBV3-1 (or the pseudogene TRBV3-2) combines with J gene TRBJ2-5; 7 positions agree with TRBD1. CDR1 is LGHDT, CDR2 YNNKEL, per germline (reference sequence). Unmatched junction bases numbered 8, after V lost 2 bases and J lost 5 bases. The CDR3 is 15 amino acids. The CDR3 DNA sequence: TGTGCCAGCAGCCAACCACAGGGGAATCAGGAGACCCAGTACTTC. Its protein product is CASSQPQGNQETQYF.

The chain uses TRBV4-3 and TRBJ2-1; TRBD2 agrees at 8 bases. This CDR3 has 16 amino acids. Trimming cost V 1 base and J 7 bases; bases outside gene matches: 9. Per the germline V gene, CDR1 is LGHNA and CDR2 is YSLEER. CDR3 sequence reads: CASSQGDGGAGNEQFF. Written as DNA, the CDR3 is TGCGCCAGCAGCCAAGGAGACGGGGGGGCCGGGAATGAGCAGTTCTTC.

The chain has TRBV6-4 and TRBJ1-4, with TRBD1 matching over 8 bases. The V and J ends lost 2 bases and 8 bases, in that order; junction bases with no gene match: 7. This CDR3 region has 15 residues. Per germline, CDR1 MRHNA and CDR2 SNTAGT. The CDR3 coding sequence is TGTGCCAGCAGTGACGAAGGCAGGGGGCACGAAAAACTGTTTTTT. It specifies CASSDEGRGHEKLFF.

The rearrangement joins TRBV5-6 to TRBJ2-5; D is perhaps TRBD1 (6 bases). The germline V gene encodes CDR1 SGHDT and CDR2 YYEEEE. Trimming pared 2 bases from V and 2 bases from J, leaving 10 bases between. This CDR3 region has 14 residues. The CDR3 sequence: CASSLLDSQETQYF. The CDR3 nucleotides are TGTGCCAGCAGCTTATTGGACAGTCAAGAGACCCAGTACTTC.

The chain couples TRBV5-1 to TRBJ1-3; D is possibly TRBD1 (6 bases). The CDR3 has 18 amino acids. Trimming took off 1 base at V and 0 bases at J, with 17 bases between the two ends. Germline CDR1 SGHRS, CDR2 YFSETQ. The DNA of the CDR3 is TGCGCCAGCAGCTTGAGGGCCCGGACAGAATACTCTGGAAACACCATATATTTT. Protein sequence: CASSLRARTEYSGNTIYF.

The chain carries TRBV5-1 and TRBJ1-2, with D perhaps matching TRBD1 (6 bases). CDR1 is SGHRS, CDR2 YFSETQ, per germline. There are 15 residues in the CDR3. V dropped 4 bases and J dropped 2 bases, with 15 bases sitting between them. The CDR3 is CASSPFGGRNYGYTF. CDR3 nucleotide sequence: TGCGCCAGCAGCCCCTTCGGGGGGCGAAACTATGGCTACACCTTC.

The chain couples TRBV7-8 to TRBJ2-3; D might be TRBD2 (6 bases). V shed 5 bases and J shed 2 bases, with 14 bases lying between them. This CDR3 comprises 15 residues. Per germline, CDR1 SGHVS and CDR2 FQNEAQ. The CDR3 region has the DNA TGTGCCAGCAGCCCCCGGGTAGCGGACACAGATACGCAGTATTTT. Translated: CASSPRVADTDTQYF. Full variable domain (remainder filled in from reference TRBV7-8 and TRBJ2-3): GAGVSQSPRYKVAKRGQDVALRCDPISGHVSLFWYQQALGQGPEFLTYFQNEAQLDKSGLPSDRFFAERPEGSVSTLKIQRTQQEDSAVYLCASSPRVADTDTQYFGPGTRLTVL.

The chain joins TRBV10-3 to TRBJ1-1; D remains unclear. Per the germline V gene, CDR1 is ENHRY and CDR2 is SYGVKD. There are 14 residues in the CDR3. Between the trimmed V and J ends, which lost 6 bases and 1 base, there was a span of 12 bases. As DNA, the CDR3 is TGTGCCATCAGCCTGGTAGGAGGGAACACTGAAGCTTTCTTT. Translated, it gives CAISLVGGNTEAFF.